The entry that follows covers one TCR beta chain sequence. The data were produced by immunoSEQ multiplex PCR, yet TCRdb's version contains in-frame clones alone and is incomplete. This table holds around 450,000 clones, 89% found once. This sample stems from a study of Ad26.COV2.S vaccination and SARS-CoV-2 variants. The CDR3 spans 16 residues. Germline V gives CDR1 KGHSH, CDR2 LQKENI. Deletions cut 2 bases from V and 2 bases from J, with 13 bases between. Treatment defined: roughly 20 received Ad26.COV2.S at low or high dose, single or two shots; 5 received placebo; per-sample allocation not given. After the first vaccine or placebo injection, samples were drawn on day 63.

Sequencing was performed on peripheral blood, taken in a trial of Ad26.COV2.S vaccine versus placebo. The sequence was collected from a person aged 18 to 65 who received the Ad26.COV2.S COVID-19 vaccine or a placebo. The rearrangement joins TRBV18 to TRBJ1-5; D might be TRBD1 (5 bases). CDR3 residues: CASSPGGINRNQPQHF. CDR3 bases: TGTGCCAGCTCACCAGGGGGGATCAATCGCAATCAGCCCCAGCATTTT.